This TCR beta chain comes out of a study of graft-versus-host responses after intestinal transplantation. Germline lookup yields CDR1 MNHEY and CDR2 SMNVEV (reference sequence). Trimming removed 2 bases from V and 2 bases from J; junction bases left unmatched: 3. The length of the CDR3 is 15 residues. Repertoires were generated with immunoSEQ multiplex PCR, while TCRdb's copy carries only in-frame clones and drops some. The repertoire holds about 85,000 clones, with around 93% as singletons. This clone came up a few times. Its antigen is still unknown. The receptor's source is a human donor who was the organ donor for an intestinal transplant. The material sequenced was unstimulated CD8+ T cells sorted from spleen or lymph node cells, taken before transplant. The chain employs TRBV27 and TRBJ2-7; 10 positions match TRBD1. CDR3 amino acids: CASSLRTGGTYEQYF. DNA for the CDR3: TGTGCCAGCAGTTTAAGGACAGGGGGAACCTACGAGCAGTACTTC.